These T cell receptor beta chains were read from a single sample in a study of blood T cell repertoires in COVID-19. Data came from immunoSEQ multiplex PCR; TCRdb stores just in-frame clones and leaves some out. The sample consists of about 70,000 clones, about 85% of them appearing once. The sequencing sample was made of peripheral blood. The receptors stem from a man between 70 and 80 years old with active COVID-19. The CDR3 runs from the conserved cysteine through the conserved F or W. D genes are given only for firm matches. A row's size may be missing; if present it is once, few, many or a size class.

size	V	D	J	CDR3	DNA
medium-sized	TRBV5-4	NA	TRBJ1-3	CASSLAPGVGNTIYF	TGTGCCAGCAGCTTGGCCCCAGGCGTGGGAAACACCATATATTTT
few	TRBV7-2	NA	TRBJ1-1	CASSVGWAGSMNTEAFF	TGTGCCAGCAGCGTTGGATGGGCAGGTTCAATGAACACTGAAGCTTTCTTT
once	TRBV7-2	TRBD2	TRBJ2-1	CASSLGGGVAYNEQFF	TGTGCCAGCAGCTTAGGCGGGGGTGTTGCCTACAATGAGCAGTTCTTC
NA	TRBV6-2/TRBV6-3	TRBD1	TRBJ2-1	CASSRPGTGTGVNEQFF	TGTGCCAGCAGTCGTCCCGGGACAGGGACGGGGGTCAATGAGCAGTTCTTC
once	TRBV3-1/TRBV3-2	NA	TRBJ1-1	CASSSGPGGTEAFF	TGTGCCAGCAGCTCCGGCCCCGGGGGCACTGAAGCTTTCTTT
NA	TRBV6-5	TRBD2	TRBJ2-3	CASSYLGGSGGTQYF	TGTGCCAGCAGTTACCTGGGCGGGAGTGGTGGTACGCAGTATTTT
few	TRBV28	NA	TRBJ1-5	CASSLGAEGQPQHF	TGTGCCAGCAGTTTAGGGGCCGAAGGGCAGCCCCAGCATTTT
NA	TRBV6-5	NA	TRBJ1-5	CASSPPGQPQHF	TGTGCCAGCAGCCCCCCGGGTCAGCCCCAGCATTTT
few	TRBV7-2	TRBD2	TRBJ2-7	CASSPPGGSPRPYEQYF	TGTGCCAGCAGCCCCCCGGGCGGGAGCCCCCGGCCCTACGAGCAGTACTTC
NA	TRBV30	NA	TRBJ1-2	CAWTTDGTYGYTF	TGTGCCTGGACCACAGACGGAACCTATGGCTACACCTTC